The 21 T cell receptor beta chains in this list originate from one sample, sequenced in a study of tumor-infiltrating lymphocytes in oesophageal squamous cell carcinoma (dated by TCRdb to about 2016). Library preparation used PCR. Sequencing was performed on an Illumina HiSeq 2000. Through fastp at Q25 and MiXCR, TCRdb rebuilt clones from the public reads, retaining in-frame beta chains. Each record represents a unique CDR3 protein, reported with the most common genes and DNA among its rows. Recorded for this sample are some 3,900 distinct CDR3 sequences; just under 20% of them occurred a single time. The biggest ten clones account for 40% to 55% of the sample. Sequenced sample: normal esophageal tissue next to the tumor. These receptors were collected from a male donor with esophageal squamous cell carcinoma.

The table lists this clonotype with many counts. A much larger clone differs from this one at a single base, so this may be a read error. V and J are TRBV11-3 and TRBJ2-1; D unresolved. The J call may be faulty, since TRBJ2-7 better matches the DNA end. CDR3 length: 17 residues. Per the germline V gene, CDR1 is SGHNT and CDR2 is YENEEA. CDR3 loop: CASSSWTDASSYNEQYF. As DNA, the CDR3 is TGTGCCAGCAGTTCCTGGACGGACGCGAGCTCCTACAATGAGCAGTACTTC.

Judged by abundance, this clonotype is medium-sized. The V call is TRBV10-3, the J call TRBJ2-1, with 7 positions matching TRBD2. From germline, CDR1 is ENHRY and CDR2 SYGVKD. Trimming cost V 0 bases and J 7 bases; bases outside gene matches: 6. This CDR3 is built from 15 residues. CDR3 coding DNA: TGTGCCATCAGTGAGTCTTGGGGCGGGGGAAATGAGCAGTTCTTC. It translates to CAISESWGGGNEQFF.

By share of the sample, this clonotype is medium-sized. This may stem from a read error, because a much larger clone lies one nucleotide away. V usage is TRBV27 and J usage is TRBJ2-7, with 9 bases matching TRBD1. Trimming at V came to 5 bases and at J to 7 bases, leaving 12 bases not matched to a gene. Germline V lookup: CDR1 MNHEY, CDR2 SMNVEV (reference sequence). This CDR3 is built from 15 residues. Written as DNA, the CDR3 is TGTGCCAGCAGTCGGGACAGGGTTTACTTGGATGAGCAGTACTTC. It codes for CASSRDRVYLDEQYF.

At least ten counts were recorded for this clonotype. The V and J genes are TRBV6-1 and TRBJ2-1; the D gene is possibly TRBD1 (6 bases). From germline, CDR1 is MNHNS and CDR2 SASEGT. The CDR3 covers 11 residues. V lost 5 bases and J lost 13, with 12 bases in between. The DNA for the CDR3 is TGTGCCAGCAGTCTCGACAGGACCCAGTTCTTC. Translating gives CASSLDRTQFF.

This clonotype is deemed large. This chain joins TRBV7-8 and TRBJ2-1, with 8 bases fitting TRBD1. The CDR3 runs 15 residues. Germline CDR1 SGHVS, CDR2 FQNEAQ. The junction had 6 bases not matched to a gene; V was cut back by 1 base and J by 7 bases. CDR3 protein: CASSLGGQERNEQFF. CDR3 nucleotide sequence: TGTGCCAGCAGCTTAGGGGGACAGGAGAGGAATGAGCAGTTCTTC.

The chain couples TRBV5-1 to TRBJ1-3; D may be TRBD1 (5 bases). Germline lookup yields CDR1 SGHRS and CDR2 YFSETQ. The V end was cut by 2 bases, the J end by 6 bases, with 9 bases between. The CDR3 extends over 13 amino acids. CDR3 sequence reads: CASSLSGKNTIYF. In DNA, the CDR3 is TGCGCCAGCAGCTTATCAGGGAAAAACACCATATATTTT. Based on the CDR3 plus reference TRBV5-1 and TRBJ1-3, the full variable domain is KAGVTQTPRYLIKTRGQQVTLSCSPISGHRSVSWYQQTPGQGLQFLFEYFSETQRNKGNFPGRFSGRQFSNSRSEMNVSTLELGDSALYLCASSLSGKNTIYFGEGSWLTVV.

By its share, this clonotype is medium-sized. V is TRBV11-2 and J is TRBJ2-7; the D gene is possibly TRBD2 (5 bases). Looked up from germline, CDR1 is SGHAT and CDR2 is FQNNGV. V was cut by 1 base and J by 7 bases, with 8 bases left in between. This CDR3 region has 12 residues. CDR3 nucleotide sequence: TGTGCCAGCAGCTTAGCCGGACTTGAGCAGTACTTC. Translating gives CASSLAGLEQYF.

V gene TRBV5-1 combines with J gene TRBJ2-7; D remains ambiguous. Trimming cost V 0 bases and J 0 bases, with 19 bases left between them. Germline lookup yields CDR1 SGHRS and CDR2 YFSETQ. The CDR3 totals 18 residues. The CDR3 reads CASSLDAAHGLSSYEQYF. Written as DNA, the CDR3 is TGCGCCAGCAGCTTGGACGCAGCCCACGGATTAAGCTCCTACGAGCAGTACTTC. The whole variable domain, filled in from reference TRBV5-1 and TRBJ2-7, reads KAGVTQTPRYLIKTRGQQVTLSCSPISGHRSVSWYQQTPGQGLQFLFEYFSETQRNKGNFPGRFSGRQFSNSRSEMNVSTLELGDSALYLCASSLDAAHGLSSYEQYFGPGTRLTVT.

This clonotype appeared many times. The chain has TRBV5-6 and TRBJ2-7; no clear D gene. Germline V CDR1 and CDR2: SGHDT, YYEEEE. This CDR3 region has 13 residues. V dropped 0 bases and J dropped 3 bases, with 7 bases sitting between them. CDR3 protein: CASSLDTYYEQYF. CDR3 DNA sequence: TGTGCCAGCAGCTTGGACACCTACTACGAGCAGTACTTC.

This clonotype was counted ten times or more. The chain couples TRBV11-1 to TRBJ2-2; 8 nucleotides line up with TRBD1. J was trimmed by 4 bases and V by 5 bases; bases with no gene match: 9. The germline V gene has CDR1 SGHAT and CDR2 FQDESV (reference sequence). CDR3 length equals 16 residues. The CDR3 DNA is TGTGCCAGCAGCCCTTGGACAGGGCGAGTCACCGGGGAGCTGTTTTTT. It translates to CASSPWTGRVTGELFF.

This chain joins TRBV5-1 and TRBJ2-5, with 10 bases identical to TRBD2. V shed 1 base, J shed 5 bases, and the junction held 5 bases outside the gene matches. The germline V gene encodes CDR1 SGHRS and CDR2 YFSETQ. There are 15 residues in the CDR3. The CDR3 is CASSLSGGAKETQYF. In DNA, the CDR3 is TGCGCCAGCAGCTTGAGCGGGGGGGCCAAGGAGACCCAGTACTTC.

The chain combines TRBV2 with TRBJ1-5; D is ambiguous. CDR3 size: 13 residues. Between the trimmed V and J ends, which lost 5 bases and 0 bases, there was a span of 5 bases. CDR1 is SNHLY, CDR2 FYNNEI, per germline. The CDR3 sequence is CASSFYSNQPQHF. The DNA for the CDR3 is TGTGCCAGCAGTTTTTATAGCAATCAGCCCCAGCATTTT.

This clonotype was found many times. The CDR3: CASSYGQSSYNSPLHF. The DNA for the CDR3 is TGTGCCAGCAGTTACGGACAGAGCTCCTATAATTCACCCCTCCACTTT. The rearrangement uses TRBV6-1 and TRBJ1-6; tentative D call: TRBD1 (6 bases). CDR1 and CDR2 from the germline V gene are MNHNS and SASEGT. The CDR3 is 16 residues long. Trimming stripped 5 bases from V and 0 bases from J, with 11 bases between.

The sample holds many counts of this clonotype. V usage is TRBV5-6 and J usage is TRBJ1-2, with 12 bases matching TRBD1. The germline V gene has CDR1 SGHDT and CDR2 YYEEEE. The CDR3 sequence is 15 residues long. The J segment lost 7 bases and the V segment lost 4 bases, leaving 8 bases of the junction unmatched. CDR3 DNA: TGTGCCAGCAGCACCCCGGGACAGGGGGCGCGTGGCTACACCTTC. As protein: CASSTPGQGARGYTF.

This clonotype qualifies as medium-sized (0.01 to 0.1%). This chain connects TRBV7-8 to TRBJ1-5; 7 bases align to TRBD1. Trimming took 4 bases from V and 2 from J; bases not matched to a gene: 5. There are 15 residues in the CDR3. The germline V gene has CDR1 SGHVS and CDR2 FQNEAQ. The CDR3 spells CASSWDSRGNQPQHF. Written as DNA, the CDR3 is TGTGCCAGCAGCTGGGACAGCCGAGGCAATCAGCCCCAGCATTTT.

Details on this clonotype: The conserved closing phenylalanine or tryptophan is absent in this CDR3, likely reflecting a read error. Because the CDR3's place on the DNA is in doubt, the DNA is left out and the CDR3 is given as listed by TCRdb. The chain couples TRBV6-1 to TRBJ2-1; the D call in the table, TRBD1, was not verified against the DNA. Germline-derived CDR1 and CDR2 are MNHNS and SASEGT. The CDR3 adds up to 16 amino acids, both ends counted. CDR3 loop: CASSENRGRSPLHFGN.

This clonotype is judged large. This chain uses TRBV7-2 with TRBJ1-1; D call uncertain. Germline loops: CDR1 SGHTA, CDR2 FQGNSA. Trimming removed 2 bases at V and 6 bases at J, with 10 bases between. The CDR3 length is 13 residues. The CDR3 nucleotides read TGTGCCAGCAGCTTAACATCGAGCGCTGAAGCTTTCTTT. It encodes CASSLTSSAEAFF.

Judged by abundance, this clonotype is large. J is TRBJ2-3 and V is TRBV7-6, with D possibly matching TRBD2 (5 bases). CDR1 is SGHVS and CDR2 is FNYEAQ in the germline V gene. The CDR3 length is 13 residues. V lost 1 base, J lost 8 bases, and 10 bases lay in between. Written as DNA, the CDR3 is TGTGCCAGCAGCTTAGTTGGTCGGGGTACGCAGTATTTT. Protein: CASSLVGRGTQYF.

This clonotype was seen once. The junction and the germline gene differ at one end; a read error may be behind it. The V gene is TRBV7-8, the J gene TRBJ2-2; possible D gene TRBD2, 5 bases. The CDR3 consists of 13 residues. Per the germline V gene, CDR1 is SGHVS and CDR2 is FQNEAQ. DNA for the CDR3: TGTGCCAGGAGCTTAGATCGGGCCGGGGAGCTGGGTTTT. It is translated as CARSLDRAGELGF.

By sample share, this clonotype is medium-sized. V usage is TRBV7-2 and J usage is TRBJ2-7; possibly TRBD2 for D (6 bases). Trimming pared 0 bases from V and 3 bases from J, leaving 6 bases between. The CDR3 sequence is 13 residues long. CDR1 is SGHTA and CDR2 is FQGNSA in the germline V gene. The DNA for the CDR3 is TGTGCCAGCAGCTTAGCGCGGGGCTACGAGCAGTACTTC. It codes for CASSLARGYEQYF.

This clonotype was observed at least ten times. The chain links TRBV25-1 to TRBJ2-1; a possible D gene is TRBD2 (5 bases). Trimming took 2 bases from V and 7 from J, leaving 12 bases between them. The CDR3 sequence is 14 residues long. Looked up from germline, CDR1 is MGHDK and CDR2 is SYGVNS. CDR3 sequence reads: CASSEPARGNEQFF. CDR3 nucleotides: TGTGCCAGCAGTGAACCGGCTCGAGGGAATGAGCAGTTCTTC.